The rows below give T cell receptor beta chains drawn from one sample of a study of blood T cell repertoires in COVID-19. Only in-frame clones appear in the TCRdb table, and some are missing; sequencing was by immunoSEQ multiplex PCR. The data hold some 220,000 clones, with almost 85% observed a single time. The sequencing sample was made of peripheral blood. All receptors derive from a woman aged 70-85 years with COVID-19, enrolled during active disease. CDR3s include the opening cysteine and the closing phenylalanine or tryptophan. Each record gives: V gene, clone size, J gene, D gene, CDR3 protein, CDR3 DNA. The D gene is left open where the match is weak. The listing skips clone size in some rows; elsewhere it reads once, few, many or a size class.

V gene: TRBV4-3; clone size: .; J gene: TRBJ1-6; D gene: .; CDR3 protein: CASSQDIPGRNSPLHF; CDR3 DNA: TGCGCCAGCAGCCAAGATATTCCAGGGCGGAATTCACCCCTCCACTTT
V gene: TRBV5-1; clone size: once; J gene: TRBJ1-4; D gene: .; CDR3 protein: CASRDLSDNWGNEKLFF; CDR3 DNA: TGCGCCAGCAGAGACCTGTCGGACAACTGGGGTAATGAAAAACTGTTTTTT
V gene: TRBV14; clone size: .; J gene: TRBJ2-5; D gene: TRBD2; CDR3 protein: CASSRGLAGGFQERETQYF; CDR3 DNA: TGTGCCAGCAGCCGAGGACTAGCGGGGGGTTTCCAGGAAAGGGAGACCCAGTACTTC
V gene: TRBV6-5; clone size: .; J gene: TRBJ1-1; D gene: TRBD1; CDR3 protein: CASRIDRETEAFF; CDR3 DNA: TGTGCCAGCAGGATAGACAGGGAGACTGAAGCTTTCTTT
V gene: TRBV4-3; clone size: few; J gene: TRBJ1-1; D gene: TRBD1; CDR3 protein: CASSQAPMGQGHTEAFF; CDR3 DNA: TGCGCCAGCAGCCAAGCCCCGATGGGACAGGGCCACACTGAAGCTTTCTTT
V gene: TRBV5-5; clone size: .; J gene: TRBJ1-2; D gene: .; CDR3 protein: CASSREPSYGYTF; CDR3 DNA: TGTGCCAGCAGCCGGGAACCTAGCTATGGCTACACCTTC
V gene: TRBV7-9; clone size: .; J gene: TRBJ2-3; D gene: TRBD1; CDR3 protein: CASSLQGADTQYF; CDR3 DNA: TGTGCCAGCAGCCTGCAGGGGGCCGATACGCAGTATTTT
V gene: TRBV9; clone size: few; J gene: TRBJ2-5; D gene: .; CDR3 protein: CASSPGVRGQETQYF; CDR3 DNA: TGTGCCAGCAGCCCCGGTGTTAGGGGGCAAGAGACCCAGTACTTC
V gene: TRBV19; clone size: .; J gene: TRBJ1-4; D gene: .; CDR3 protein: CASTPGGTNEKLFF; CDR3 DNA: TGTGCCAGCACCCCGGGGGGGACTAATGAAAAACTGTTTTTT
V gene: TRBV6-4; clone size: .; J gene: TRBJ1-1; D gene: TRBD1; CDR3 protein: CASSETGVTEAFF; CDR3 DNA: TGTGCCAGCAGTGAAACAGGGGTGACTGAAGCTTTCTTT
V gene: TRBV3-1/TRBV3-2; clone size: .; J gene: TRBJ2-1; D gene: .; CDR3 protein: CASSHMYEQFF; CDR3 DNA: TGTGCCAGCAGCCACATGTATGAGCAGTTCTTC
V gene: TRBV12-5; clone size: .; J gene: TRBJ1-2; D gene: TRBD1; CDR3 protein: CASGPGRWTGYYGYTF; CDR3 DNA: TGTGCTAGTGGCCCTGGCCGGTGGACAGGCTACTATGGCTACACCTTC
V gene: TRBV7-2; clone size: .; J gene: TRBJ2-1; D gene: .; CDR3 protein: CASSLGIAHNEQFF; CDR3 DNA: TGTGCCAGCAGCTTAGGTATAGCGCACAATGAGCAGTTCTTC
V gene: TRBV6-5; clone size: .; J gene: TRBJ2-7; D gene: TRBD1; CDR3 protein: CASSQLPGQGGEQYF; CDR3 DNA: TGTGCCAGCAGCCAACTGCCGGGACAGGGTGGGGAGCAGTACTTC
V gene: TRBV19; clone size: few; J gene: TRBJ2-2; D gene: TRBD1; CDR3 protein: CASSRGQGQTGELFF; CDR3 DNA: TGTGCCAGTAGTAGGGGACAGGGGCAAACCGGGGAGCTGTTTTTT
V gene: TRBV7-2; clone size: .; J gene: TRBJ2-3; D gene: TRBD2; CDR3 protein: CASSLVGSGSGRQYF; CDR3 DNA: TGTGCCAGCAGCTTAGTAGGGTCCGGTAGCGGGAGGCAGTATTTT
V gene: TRBV19; clone size: .; J gene: TRBJ2-1; D gene: TRBD2; CDR3 protein: CASSEGLAGVNEQFF; CDR3 DNA: TGTGCCAGTAGTGAAGGACTAGCGGGAGTCAATGAGCAGTTCTTC
V gene: TRBV6-2/TRBV6-3; clone size: .; J gene: TRBJ2-7; D gene: TRBD2; CDR3 protein: CASSYPRGLAGASSYEQYF; CDR3 DNA: TGTGCCAGCAGTTACCCCCGCGGACTAGCGGGAGCGAGCTCCTACGAGCAGTACTTC
V gene: TRBV20-1; clone size: .; J gene: TRBJ1-2; D gene: .; CDR3 protein: CSASPNYGYTF; CDR3 DNA: TGCAGTGCTAGTCCAAACTATGGCTACACCTTC
V gene: TRBV6-2/TRBV6-3; clone size: .; J gene: TRBJ1-1; D gene: .; CDR3 protein: CASSLPGGIHTEAFF; CDR3 DNA: TGTGCCAGCAGCCTCCCCGGGGGGATTCACACTGAAGCTTTCTTT
V gene: TRBV6-4; clone size: .; J gene: TRBJ1-1; D gene: .; CDR3 protein: CASSPTGTKTEAFF; CDR3 DNA: TGTGCCAGCAGTCCCACCGGGACAAAGACTGAAGCTTTCTTT
V gene: TRBV3-1/TRBV3-2; clone size: .; J gene: TRBJ1-2; D gene: TRBD1; CDR3 protein: CASSQALGTGANYGYTF; CDR3 DNA: TGTGCCAGCAGCCAAGCCCTCGGGACAGGAGCTAACTATGGCTACACCTTC
V gene: TRBV3-1/TRBV3-2; clone size: .; J gene: TRBJ1-2; D gene: .; CDR3 protein: CASSLSARTARLGYTF; CDR3 DNA: TGTGCCAGCAGCCTTTCAGCTCGGACAGCCCGTTTGGGCTACACCTTC
V gene: TRBV7-9; clone size: .; J gene: TRBJ2-7; D gene: .; CDR3 protein: CASSSDYEQYF; CDR3 DNA: TGTGCCAGCAGCTCAGATTACGAGCAGTACTTC
V gene: TRBV3-1/TRBV3-2; clone size: .; J gene: TRBJ1-2; D gene: .; CDR3 protein: CASSQDHRTANYGYTF; CDR3 DNA: TGTGCCAGCAGCCAAGATCACAGGACAGCTAACTATGGCTACACCTTC
V gene: TRBV3-1/TRBV3-2; clone size: .; J gene: TRBJ2-6; D gene: TRBD1; CDR3 protein: CASSPTGGLLAGANVLTF; CDR3 DNA: TGTGCCAGCAGCCCGACAGGGGGCCTGTTGGCTGGGGCCAACGTCCTGACTTTC
V gene: TRBV7-3; clone size: .; J gene: TRBJ2-1; D gene: TRBD1; CDR3 protein: CASSLTGTGVPGEQFF; CDR3 DNA: TGTGCCAGCAGCTTAACCGGGACAGGGGTTCCAGGTGAGCAGTTCTTC
V gene: TRBV4-3; clone size: .; J gene: TRBJ2-7; D gene: TRBD1; CDR3 protein: CASSQDYRGIDYEQYF; CDR3 DNA: TGCGCCAGCAGCCAAGATTACAGGGGAATAGACTACGAGCAGTACTTC
V gene: TRBV20-1; clone size: .; J gene: TRBJ1-4; D gene: .; CDR3 protein: CSASWQEKLFF; CDR3 DNA: TGCAGTGCTAGTTGGCAGGAAAAACTGTTTTTT
V gene: TRBV18; clone size: .; J gene: TRBJ1-4; D gene: .; CDR3 protein: CASSQRQDEKLFF; CDR3 DNA: TGTGCCAGCTCCCAAAGACAGGATGAAAAACTGTTTTTT
V gene: TRBV7-2; clone size: .; J gene: TRBJ1-6; D gene: .; CDR3 protein: CASSLRGAGQSPLHF; CDR3 DNA: TGTGCCAGCAGCTTACGCGGGGCAGGGCAATCACCCCTCCACTTT
V gene: TRBV27; clone size: .; J gene: TRBJ2-7; D gene: TRBD2; CDR3 protein: CASSPIGASGSSYEQYF; CDR3 DNA: TGTGCCAGCAGCCCCATTGGAGCTAGCGGGAGCTCCTACGAGCAGTACTTC
V gene: TRBV19; clone size: once; J gene: TRBJ1-5; D gene: .; CDR3 protein: CASSISVTVGQPQHF; CDR3 DNA: TGTGCCAGTAGTATCAGCGTAACCGTGGGTCAGCCCCAGCATTTT
V gene: TRBV19; clone size: .; J gene: TRBJ1-1; D gene: .; CDR3 protein: CASSPSSSLVF; CDR3 DNA: TGTGCCAGTAGTCCCTCTTCCAGTCTCGTATTT
V gene: TRBV6-5; clone size: .; J gene: TRBJ2-3; D gene: TRBD1; CDR3 protein: CASSPPGQGTDTQYF; CDR3 DNA: TGTGCCAGCAGTCCCCCGGGACAGGGCACAGATACGCAGTATTTT
V gene: TRBV30; clone size: .; J gene: TRBJ1-3; D gene: TRBD1; CDR3 protein: CAWRDRGTGNTIYF; CDR3 DNA: TGTGCCTGGAGGGACAGGGGCACTGGAAACACCATATATTTT